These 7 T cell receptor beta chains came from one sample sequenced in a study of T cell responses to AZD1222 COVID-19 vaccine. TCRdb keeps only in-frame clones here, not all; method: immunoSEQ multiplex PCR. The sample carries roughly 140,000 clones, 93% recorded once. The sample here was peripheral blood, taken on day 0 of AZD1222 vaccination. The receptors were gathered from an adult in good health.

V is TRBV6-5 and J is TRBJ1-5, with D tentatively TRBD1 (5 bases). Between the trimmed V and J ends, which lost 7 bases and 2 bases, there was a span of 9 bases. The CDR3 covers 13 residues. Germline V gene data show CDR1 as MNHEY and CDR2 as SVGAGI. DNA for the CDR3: TGTGCCAGCATGCAGGGTGGCAATCAGCCCCAGCATTTT. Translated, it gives CASMQGGNQPQHF.

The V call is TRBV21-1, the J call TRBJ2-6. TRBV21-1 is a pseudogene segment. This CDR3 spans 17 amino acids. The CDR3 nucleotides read TGTGCCAGCAGGTACCCCGGGGCCCACTCTGGGGCCAACGTCCTGACTTTC. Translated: CASRYPGAHSGANVLTF.

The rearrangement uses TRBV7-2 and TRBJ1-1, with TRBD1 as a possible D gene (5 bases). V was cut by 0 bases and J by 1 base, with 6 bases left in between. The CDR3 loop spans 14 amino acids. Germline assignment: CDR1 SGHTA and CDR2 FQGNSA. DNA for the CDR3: TGTGCCAGCAGCTTAGCCGGGGGGAACACTGAAGCTTTCTTT. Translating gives CASSLAGGNTEAFF. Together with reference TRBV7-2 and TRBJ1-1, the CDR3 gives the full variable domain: GAGVSQSPSNKVTEKGKDVELRCDPISGHTALYWYRQSLGQGLEFLIYFQGNSAPDKSGLPSDRFSAERTGGSVSTLTIQRTQQEDSAVYLCASSLAGGNTEAFFGQGTRLTVV.

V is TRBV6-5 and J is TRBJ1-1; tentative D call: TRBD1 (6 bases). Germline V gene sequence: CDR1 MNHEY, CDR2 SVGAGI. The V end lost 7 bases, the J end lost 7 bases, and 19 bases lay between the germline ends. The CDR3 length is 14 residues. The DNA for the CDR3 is TGTGCCAGCACCTACGTCTCCTGGACAGATGAAGCTTTCTTT. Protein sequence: CASTYVSWTDEAFF.

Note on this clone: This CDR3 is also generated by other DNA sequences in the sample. CDR3 sequence reads: CASSYSLGGETQYF. CDR3 DNA sequence: TGTGCCAGCAGTTACTCTCTAGGAGGGGAGACCCAGTACTTC. This chain links TRBV6-5 with TRBJ2-5; TRBD2 might be the D (6 bases). The germline CDR1 and CDR2 sequences are MNHEY and SVGAGI. V was shortened by 0 bases and J by 5 bases, with 10 bases between the two germline ends. CDR3 length equals 14 residues.

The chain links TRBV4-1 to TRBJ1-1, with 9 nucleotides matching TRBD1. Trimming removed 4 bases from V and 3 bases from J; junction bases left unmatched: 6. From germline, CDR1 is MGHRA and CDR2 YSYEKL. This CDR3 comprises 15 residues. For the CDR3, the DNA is TGCGCCAGCAGCCGGGTACAGGGGGCGGACACTGAAGCTTTCTTT. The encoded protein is CASSRVQGADTEAFF.

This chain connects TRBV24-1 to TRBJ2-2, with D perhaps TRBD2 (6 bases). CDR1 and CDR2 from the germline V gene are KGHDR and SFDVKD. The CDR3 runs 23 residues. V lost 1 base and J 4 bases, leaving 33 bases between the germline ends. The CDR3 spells CATSDFLRQRVGLPGRLTGELFF. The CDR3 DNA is TGTGCCACCAGTGATTTCCTGAGACAACGCGTGGGACTGCCGGGTCGACTCACCGGGGAGCTGTTTTTT.